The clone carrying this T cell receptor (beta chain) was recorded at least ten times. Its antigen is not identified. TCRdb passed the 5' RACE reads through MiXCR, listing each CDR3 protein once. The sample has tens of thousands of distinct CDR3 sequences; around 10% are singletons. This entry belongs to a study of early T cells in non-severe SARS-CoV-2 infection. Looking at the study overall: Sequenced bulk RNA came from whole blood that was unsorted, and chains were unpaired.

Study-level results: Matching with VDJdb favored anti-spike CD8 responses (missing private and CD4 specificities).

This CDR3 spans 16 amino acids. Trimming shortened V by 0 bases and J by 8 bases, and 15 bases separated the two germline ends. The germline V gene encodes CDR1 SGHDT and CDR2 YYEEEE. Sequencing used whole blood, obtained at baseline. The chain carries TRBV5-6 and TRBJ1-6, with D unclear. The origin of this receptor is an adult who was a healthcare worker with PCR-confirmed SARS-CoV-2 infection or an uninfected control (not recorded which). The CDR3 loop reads CASSLGTGDDYSPLHF. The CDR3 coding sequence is TGTGCCAGCAGCTTGGGAACCGGGGATGATTATTCACCCCTCCACTTT.